One sample yielded the 30 T cell receptor beta chains listed below, sequenced in a study of blood T cell repertoires in COVID-19 (dated by TCRdb to 2020 to 2022). The library was built by means of the immunoSEQ multiplex PCR assay. The immuneACCESS repertoire file appears here via TCRdb, limited to in-frame rearrangements. These files lack a portion of the clones; in checked studies, under half of the deficit traces to unresolved V genes, and the cause of the others is not known. This sample lists 99,000 or so clones; around four fifths were detected once. In total, the top ten clones hold about 5% of the sample. What was sequenced was peripheral blood. These receptors were obtained from a man between 60 and 75 years old with acute or convalescent COVID-19.

This chain joins TRBV6-4 and TRBJ2-1, with 9 bases matching TRBD1. The CDR3 extends over 14 amino acids. With V trimmed by 5 bases and J by 6 bases, 5 bases remained unmatched. The V gene's germline CDR1 is MRHNA and CDR2 SNTAGT. The CDR3 region is CASSRGQGRNEQFF. DNA for the CDR3: TGTGCCAGCAGTAGGGGACAGGGTCGCAATGAGCAGTTCTTC.

The chain uses TRBV7-8 and TRBJ2-5; 13 positions agree with TRBD2. V lost 3 bases to trimming and J lost 6 bases; unmatched junction nucleotides: 10. The CDR3 runs to 17 residues. Per the germline V gene, CDR1 is SGHVS and CDR2 is FQNEAQ. This CDR3 is CASSFIRLAGGRKTQYF. CDR3 nucleotides: TGTGCCAGCAGCTTCATCAGACTAGCGGGAGGTCGGAAGACCCAGTACTTC.

The chain couples TRBV6-5 to TRBJ1-1; D remains ambiguous. The CDR3 sequence is 14 residues long. The germline CDR1 and CDR2 sequences are MNHEY and SVGAGI. Trimming pared 10 bases from V and 3 bases from J, leaving 18 bases between. CDR3 in DNA: TGTGCCACCGGTCCCCGGAGGGATCACACTGAAGCTTTCTTT. Amino acid sequence: CATGPRRDHTEAFF.

This rearrangement joins TRBV18 to TRBJ2-7, with TRBD2 matching over 10 bases. V was clipped by 4 bases and J by 4 bases; unmatched bases: 10. The CDR3 sequence is 16 residues long. The germline V gene has CDR1 KGHSH and CDR2 LQKENI. CDR3 sequence: CASSRPGTSDLYEQYF. DNA of the CDR3: TGTGCCAGCTCACGACCCGGGACTAGCGACCTTTACGAGCAGTACTTC.

The chain's CDR3 is CASSQEGRGSGNTIYF. For the CDR3, the DNA is TGTGCCAGCAGCCAAGAGGGCAGGGGCTCTGGAAACACCATATATTTT. The chain recombines TRBV4-2 with TRBJ1-3, with D perhaps matching TRBD1 (6 bases). Looked up from germline, CDR1 is LGHNA and CDR2 is YNFKEQ. This CDR3 contains 16 residues. V lost 0 bases and J 0 bases, leaving 9 bases between the germline ends.

The genes are TRBV24-1 and TRBJ2-1, with 8 bases lining up with TRBD2. CDR3 size: 14 residues. The trim removed 2 bases at V and 7 bases at J, leaving 3 bases unmatched. Germline CDR1 reads KGHDR; CDR2 reads SFDVKD. CDR3 in DNA: TGTGCCACCAGTGATTCCGGGAGGGGTAATGAGCAGTTCTTC. It translates to CATSDSGRGNEQFF.

Only a few counts were recorded for this clone. This sequence joins TRBV18 and TRBJ1-4; D call uncertain. The length of the CDR3 is 14 residues. Trimming took off 6 bases at V and 12 bases at J, with 20 bases between the two ends. Germline assignment: CDR1 KGHSH and CDR2 LQKENI. The CDR3 here is CASSPGRQGLELFF. Here the CDR3 DNA reads TGTGCCAGCTCCCCCGGTCGACAAGGATTAGAACTGTTTTTT.

There are a few counts of this clone. This chain joins TRBV7-8 and TRBJ1-3; maybe TRBD1 (6 bases). The CDR3 spans 17 residues. Trimming removed 5 bases at V and 4 bases at J, with 21 bases between. CDR1 and CDR2 (germline): SGHVS, FQNEAQ. The CDR3 sequence: CASSPFPRGQQGNTIYF. CDR3 coding DNA: TGTGCCAGCAGCCCTTTTCCCAGGGGCCAGCAGGGAAACACCATATATTTT.

The V and J genes are TRBV29-1 and TRBJ1-1; 9 nucleotides line up with TRBD1. The ends lost 4 bases at V and 1 base at J; junction bases unmatched: 1. This CDR3 is built from 13 residues. Germline loops: CDR1 SQVTM, CDR2 ANQGSEA. The CDR3 sequence is CSVVGQGNTEAFF. The CDR3 bases are TGCAGCGTTGTGGGACAGGGGAACACTGAAGCTTTCTTT.

The V and J genes are TRBV29-1 and TRBJ2-7; possible D gene TRBD1, 6 bases. This CDR3 is built from 14 residues. Germline CDR1 reads SQVTM; CDR2 reads ANQGSEA. V was clipped by 7 bases and J by 1 base, with 17 bases between them. In nucleotides, the CDR3 is TGCAGCGCCCGACAGGCCCCCCAGTCCTACGAGCAGTACTTC. This translates into CSARQAPQSYEQYF.

The chain has TRBV7-9 and TRBJ2-2, with 8 positions matching TRBD1. Germline CDR1 SEHNR, CDR2 FQNEAQ (reference sequence). The CDR3 has 16 amino acids. V lost 5 bases and J lost 0; bases outside the gene matches: 5. In nucleotides, the CDR3 is TGTGCCAGCAGCCCGTTGGGACAGGCGAACACCGGGGAGCTGTTTTTT. Translated: CASSPLGQANTGELFF.

V gene TRBV30 combines with J gene TRBJ1-2; 7 positions match TRBD1. Trimming removed 5 bases from V and 4 bases from J; junction bases left unmatched: 7. From germline, CDR1 is GTSNPN and CDR2 SVGIG (reference sequence). The length of the CDR3 is 13 residues. The CDR3 here is CAWQGGAGYGYTF. CDR3 in DNA: TGTGCCTGGCAAGGGGGCGCCGGCTATGGCTACACCTTC.

J is TRBJ2-6 and V is TRBV5-1; D remains ambiguous. Germline V CDR1 and CDR2: SGHRS, YFSETQ. V shed 4 bases and J shed 0 bases, with 11 bases lying between them. The CDR3 has 16 residues. The CDR3: CASSGRLNSGANVLTF. DNA for the CDR3: TGCGCCAGCAGCGGCAGATTAAACTCTGGGGCCAACGTCCTGACTTTC.

There are a few counts of this clone. The J gene is TRBJ2-2, the V gene TRBV12-3 or TRBV12-4; weak D call: TRBD2 (6 bases). The CDR3 has 13 residues. Trimming cost V 6 bases and J 8 bases, with 13 bases left between them. The CDR3 nucleotides are TGTGCCAGCAGGTCAGGGAGGTTGGGGGAGCTGTTTTTT. Translated: CASRSGRLGELFF.

For the CDR3, the DNA is TGTGCCAGCAGCCCTGGGGACAGGGGCAATTCACCCCTCCACTTT. It specifies CASSPGDRGNSPLHF. The chain is built from TRBV5-4 and TRBJ1-6; 10 nucleotides match TRBD1. The V and J ends lost 4 bases and 7 bases, in that order; junction bases with no gene match: 5. Germline CDR1 and CDR2: SGHNT and YYREEE (reference sequence). The CDR3 sequence is 15 residues long.

The CDR3 nucleotides are TGTGCCAGCAGCACAACAGGGGCGATGAACTATGGCTACACCTTC. Its translation: CASSTTGAMNYGYTF. This chain connects TRBV5-8 to TRBJ1-2; TRBD1 agrees at 7 bases. The V and J ends lost 4 bases and 2 bases, in that order; junction bases with no gene match: 8. CDR1 and CDR2 from the germline V gene are SGHTS and YDEGEE. This CDR3 has 15 amino acids.

The gene calls are TRBV11-2 and TRBJ2-7, with 7 bases aligning to TRBD1. V was pared by 1 base and J by 0 bases, with 3 bases of the junction left unmatched. The CDR3 is 15 residues long. The germline V gene has CDR1 SGHAT and CDR2 FQNNGV. DNA for the CDR3: TGTGCCAGCAGCTTAGCCCGGGACAGCTCCTACGAGCAGTACTTC. Residues: CASSLARDSSYEQYF.

The chain employs TRBV7-9 and TRBJ2-1, with 8 bases aligning to TRBD2. Germline CDR1 SEHNR, CDR2 FQNEAQ (reference sequence). The ends lost 3 bases at V and 5 bases at J; junction bases unmatched: 12. The CDR3 sequence is 17 residues long. The CDR3 reads CASSFLPGLASNNEQFF. The CDR3 coding sequence is TGTGCCAGCAGCTTCCTGCCCGGACTAGCCTCGAACAATGAGCAGTTCTTC.

This chain uses TRBV29-1 with TRBJ2-7, with D tentatively TRBD1 (6 bases). The V gene lost 4 bases and the J gene lost 3 bases, with 10 bases spanning the gap. The CDR3 is 12 amino acids. Germline V gene lookup returns CDR1 SQVTM and CDR2 ANQGSEA. In DNA, the CDR3 is TGCAGCGTTGCAAAGGGGGTCTACGAGCAGTACTTC. This translates into CSVAKGVYEQYF.

The rearrangement uses TRBV10-2 and TRBJ2-3; 8 nucleotides agree with TRBD1. The CDR3 is 16 amino acids. Germline V lookup: CDR1 WSHSY, CDR2 SAAADI. J gave up 2 bases and V 6 bases, and 10 bases lay outside the gene matches. The CDR3 spells CASSLRTGRTTDTQYF. As DNA, the CDR3 is TGCGCCAGCAGCCTAAGGACAGGGCGGACCACAGATACGCAGTATTTT.

A note on this clone: Other nucleotide sequences from this sample produce the same CDR3. V and J are TRBV9 and TRBJ1-1; D call uncertain. The CDR3 totals 12 residues. Trimming took 0 bases from V and 7 from J, leaving 7 bases between them. CDR1 SGDLS and CDR2 YYNGEE come from the germline V gene. Here the CDR3 reads CASSVDRGEAFF. The DNA of the CDR3 is TGTGCCAGCAGCGTAGATCGGGGTGAAGCTTTCTTT.

The chain links TRBV5-1 to TRBJ2-5, with a tentative D call TRBD2 (6 bases). CDR1 is SGHRS and CDR2 is YFSETQ in the germline V gene. The CDR3 contains 14 residues. Trimming removed 2 bases from V and 4 bases from J, with 12 bases in between. The CDR3 reads CASSLGLGGETQYF. The CDR3 bases are TGCGCCAGCAGCTTAGGCCTCGGGGGAGAGACCCAGTACTTC.

J is TRBJ2-7 and V is TRBV7-8, with D maybe TRBD1 (5 bases). With 1 base removed from V and 1 base from J, the gap between germline ends came to 11 bases. There are 15 residues in the CDR3. Germline V gives CDR1 SGHVS, CDR2 FQNEAQ. This CDR3 reads CASSLVPAGSYEQYF. The CDR3 DNA reads TGTGCCAGCAGCTTAGTCCCGGCAGGGTCCTACGAGCAGTACTTC. The full variable domain, completed using reference TRBV7-8 and TRBJ2-7, is GAGVSQSPRYKVAKRGQDVALRCDPISGHVSLFWYQQALGQGPEFLTYFQNEAQLDKSGLPSDRFFAERPEGSVSTLKIQRTQQEDSAVYLCASSLVPAGSYEQYFGPGTRLTVT.

This clone occurred once. The chain recombines TRBV6-6 with TRBJ2-3; 8 bases match TRBD2. Germline loops: CDR1 MNHNY, CDR2 SVGAGI (reference sequence). V was pared by 4 bases and J by 5 bases, with 5 bases of the junction left unmatched. The CDR3 is 14 amino acids. The CDR3 here is CASSSVLAGDTQYF. The CDR3 nucleotides read TGTGCCAGCAGTTCCGTTCTAGCGGGAGATACGCAGTATTTT.

This clone has just one count. This chain joins TRBV4-2 and TRBJ1-5; 8 bases line up with TRBD1. Germline values: CDR1 LGHNA, CDR2 YNFKEQ. The CDR3 is 16 residues long. V lost 0 bases to trimming and J lost 8 bases; unmatched junction nucleotides: 9. This CDR3 reads CASSQDRWTGNKPQHF. Here the CDR3 DNA reads TGTGCCAGCAGCCAAGATCGTTGGACAGGGAATAAGCCCCAGCATTTT.

The chain carries TRBV18 and TRBJ1-1, with D uncertain. CDR3 length equals 15 residues. V was cut by 4 bases and J by 6 bases, with 18 bases left in between. Germline-derived CDR1 and CDR2 are KGHSH and LQKENI. The CDR3 protein is CASSLDDGSGSEAFF. The DNA for the CDR3 is TGTGCCAGCTCACTAGACGACGGCTCGGGGTCTGAAGCTTTCTTT.

The chain uses TRBV2 and TRBJ1-5; D is perhaps TRBD1 (5 bases). Germline V gene lookup returns CDR1 SNHLY and CDR2 FYNNEI. CDR3 size: 17 residues. Between the trimmed V and J ends, which lost 4 bases and 0 bases, there was a span of 16 bases. The CDR3 region is CASSVGQGGYSNQPQHF. The CDR3 nucleotides read TGTGCCAGCAGTGTGGGGCAGGGCGGATATAGCAATCAGCCCCAGCATTTT.

This sequence joins TRBV7-9 and TRBJ1-2; no clear D gene. Trimming removed 4 bases at V and 4 bases at J, with 16 bases between. CDR1 and CDR2 (germline): SEHNR, FQNEAQ (reference sequence). The CDR3 sequence is 15 residues long. Written as DNA, the CDR3 is TGTGCCAGCAGCTCCTTTCCCCGGAGAGGCTATGGCTACACCTTC. It is translated as CASSSFPRRGYGYTF. The full variable domain, in which reference TRBV7-9 and TRBJ1-2 provide the parts outside the CDR3, is DTGVSQNPRHKITKRGQNVTFRCDPISEHNRLYWYRQTLGQGPEFLTYFQNEAQLEKSRLLSDRFSAERPKGSFSTLEIQRTEQGDSAMYLCASSSFPRRGYGYTFGSGTRLTVV.

The genes are TRBV5-1 and TRBJ2-1; perhaps TRBD1 as D (6 bases). CDR1 is SGHRS, CDR2 YFSETQ, per germline. This CDR3 spans 15 amino acids. V was pared by 5 bases and J by 3 bases, with 15 bases between. The CDR3 bases are TGCGCCAGCAGGGGGCAGGGGAGTAGCTACAATGAGCAGTTCTTC. Translated, it gives CASRGQGSSYNEQFF.

The rearrangement links TRBV29-1 to TRBJ2-1; maybe TRBD2 (6 bases). This CDR3 is 13 amino acids long. In germline, CDR1 is SQVTM, CDR2 ANQGSEA. V was pared by 6 bases and J by 1 base, with 10 bases between. DNA of the CDR3: TGCAGCGTAAGGAGGGGATCCTACAATGAGCAGTTCTTC. It specifies CSVRRGSYNEQFF.